The count of the clone carrying this T cell receptor (beta chain) is one. Its antigen is unknown. This entry is derived from a study of lymphopenia after photon versus proton radiotherapy. Study-level findings and limits: Proton therapy kept repertoires fairly stable, unlike photons, which gained effector/memory cells. Post-nadir diversity loss with photons came from oligoclonal expansion, particularly CD8+ Temra cells. Better survival with proton therapy was suggested as possible, not demonstrated.

The CDR3 covers 16 residues. J was trimmed by 1 base and V by 5 bases; bases with no gene match: 10. The V gene's germline CDR1 is SGHAT and CDR2 FQNNGV. Generated by immunoSEQ multiplex PCR, the TCRdb table keeps only in-frame clones and is missing some. The table has around 20,000 clones, approximately 92% seen once. This TCR came from a woman in her 40s with cholangiocarcinoma. The chain carries TRBV11-2 and TRBJ2-7, with 8 bases fitting TRBD2. The sequencing used peripheral blood, collected from a patient treated with photon-based radiotherapy. CDR3: CASSLGPAGGSYEQYF. As DNA, the CDR3 is TGTGCCAGCAGCCTGGGCCCGGCGGGAGGTTCCTACGAGCAGTACTTC.